These 5 T cell receptor beta chains share one sample of origin, sequenced in a study of T cells in Graves' hyperthyroidism and ophthalmopathy. Using RNA transcripts as the source, TCR beta CDR3 regions were amplified. The HTBI primer set drove a first-round RT-PCR of the TCR CDR3. A single record per CDR3 protein comes from TCRdb applying MiXCR to the multiplex PCR reads. The sample has about 280,000 distinct CDR3 sequences, less than 30% seen once. Sequenced sample: blood. Source of these receptors: a man aged 35 to 55 with Graves' hyperthyroidism that later progressed to Graves' ophthalmopathy.

Comments on this clonotype: This may come from a read error, since a much larger clone is one base off. The CDR3 DNA reads as TGTGCCTGGAGCGCTGACAGGGTCGCTTCCTTT. Its protein product is CAWSADRVASF. The chain couples TRBV30 to TRBJ1-1; 7 positions match TRBD1. The germline V gene has CDR1 GTSNPN and CDR2 SVGIG (reference sequence). The CDR3 sequence is 11 residues long.

This clonotype was counted ten times or more. The V and J genes are TRBV11-3 and TRBJ2-2, with D perhaps being TRBD1 or TRBD2 (5 bases each). The CDR3 is made up of 14 amino acids. Between the trimmed V and J ends, which lost 4 bases and 3 bases, there was a span of 9 bases. Germline CDR1 is SGHNT and CDR2 is YENEEA. The CDR3 loop is CASSSGPYTGELFF. DNA of the CDR3: TGTGCCAGCAGCTCGGGGCCATACACCGGGGAGCTGTTTTTT.

This clonotype was detected ten times or more. The rearrangement links TRBV6-5 to TRBJ1-1, with TRBD1 matching 9 bases. CDR1 and CDR2 from the germline V gene are MNHEY and SVGAGI. CDR3 length equals 13 residues. Trimming removed 5 bases from V and 8 bases from J; junction bases left unmatched: 6. The CDR3 loop reads CASSTGTGWEAFF. The CDR3 DNA reads TGTGCCAGCAGTACTGGGACAGGGTGGGAAGCTTTCTTT.

V gene TRBV6-2 or TRBV6-3 combines with J gene TRBJ1-5; D call uncertain. V was trimmed by 4 bases and J by 3 bases, leaving 10 bases between them. The V gene's germline CDR1 is MNHEY and CDR2 SVGEGT. The CDR3 runs to 14 residues. The CDR3 bases are TGTGCCAGCAGTTTTTTAGAGACCAATCAGCCCCAGCATTTT. Encoded protein: CASSFLETNQPQHF.

This clonotype has ten or more counts. V and J are TRBV13 and TRBJ2-7; 9 bases fit TRBD1. After removal of 5 bases from V and 5 bases from J, the junction contained 10 bases not matched to a gene. Germline V CDR1 and CDR2: PRHDT, FYEKMQ (reference sequence). The CDR3 has 15 residues. The CDR3 sequence: CASSVRQGVFHEQYF. CDR3 nucleotides: TGTGCCAGCAGCGTCCGACAGGGGGTGTTTCACGAGCAGTACTTC.